Included here is one T cell receptor beta chain sequence, with context. Its antigen is undetermined. The data stem from a study of cytomegalovirus exposure and HLA in healthy donors. On the study more broadly: Unique TCRs from HLA-typed donors, 70 million to 85 million of them, were held in an early data release.

13 Jbeta primers and 60 Vbeta primers were used for the PCR. Here immunoSEQ multiplex PCR was the method, and the copy in TCRdb shows in-frame clones only, minus some. The repertoire consists of around 64,000 clones, with more than 75% occurring once and the leading ten covering about 8%. CDR1 MNHEY and CDR2 SVGAGI come from the germline V gene. V lost 6 bases, J lost 3 bases, and 7 bases stayed unmatched. CDR3 length: 15 amino acids. Study results and caveats: In an earlier analysis, most TCR beta V segments were productive about 87% or about 30% of the time. Within the data, a cluster of highly shared sequence variants was likely a sequencing artifact.

This sequence was found in a man aged 18 to 29 in good health and CMV-seropositive. This sequence joins TRBV6-5 and TRBJ2-1; 8 bases are a match to TRBD1. The material sequenced was PBMCs. The chain's CDR3 is CASRYGQGVYNEQFF. The CDR3 DNA sequence: TGTGCCAGCAGATACGGACAGGGTGTCTACAATGAGCAGTTCTTC.